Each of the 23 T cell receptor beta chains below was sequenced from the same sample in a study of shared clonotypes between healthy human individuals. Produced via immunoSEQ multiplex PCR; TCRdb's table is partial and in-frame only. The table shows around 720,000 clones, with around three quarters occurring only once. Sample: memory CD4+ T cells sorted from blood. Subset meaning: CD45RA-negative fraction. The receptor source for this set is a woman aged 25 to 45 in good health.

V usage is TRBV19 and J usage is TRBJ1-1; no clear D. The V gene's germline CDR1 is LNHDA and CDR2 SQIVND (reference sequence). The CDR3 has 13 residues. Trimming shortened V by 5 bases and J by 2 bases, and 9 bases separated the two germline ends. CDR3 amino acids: CASSVNRNTEAFF. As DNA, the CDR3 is TGTGCCAGTAGTGTAAACAGAAACACTGAAGCTTTCTTT.

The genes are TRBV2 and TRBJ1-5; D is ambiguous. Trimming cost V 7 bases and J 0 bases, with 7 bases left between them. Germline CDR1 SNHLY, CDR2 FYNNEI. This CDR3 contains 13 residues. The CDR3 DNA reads TGTGCCAGCAAGGAAAGTAGCAATCAGCCCCAGCATTTT. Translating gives CASKESSNQPQHF.

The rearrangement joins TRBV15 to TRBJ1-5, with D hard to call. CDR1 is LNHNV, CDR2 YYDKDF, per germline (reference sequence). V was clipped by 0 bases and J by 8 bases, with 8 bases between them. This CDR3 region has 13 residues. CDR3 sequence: CATSRDGKEPQHF. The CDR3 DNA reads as TGTGCCACCAGCAGAGATGGGAAGGAGCCCCAGCATTTT.

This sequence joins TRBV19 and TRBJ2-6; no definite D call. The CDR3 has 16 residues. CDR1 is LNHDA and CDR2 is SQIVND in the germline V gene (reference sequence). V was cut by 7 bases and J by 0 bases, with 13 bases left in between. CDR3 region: CASTLVTTSGANVLTF. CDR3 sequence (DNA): TGTGCCAGTACCCTAGTCACAACCTCTGGGGCCAACGTCCTGACTTTC.

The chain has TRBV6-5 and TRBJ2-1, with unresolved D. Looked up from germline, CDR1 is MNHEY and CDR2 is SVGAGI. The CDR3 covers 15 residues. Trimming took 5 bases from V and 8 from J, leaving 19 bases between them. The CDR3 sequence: CASSRLVGGIDEQFF. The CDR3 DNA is TGTGCCAGCAGTCGTCTAGTAGGTGGAATCGATGAGCAGTTCTTC.

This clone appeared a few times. The CDR3, as DNA: TGTGCCAGCAGTTTATTTGGGGGGCAGGGTTCGGCTTTCTTT. Translating it yields CASSLFGGQGSAFF. The chain joins TRBV28 to TRBJ1-1; possible D gene TRBD1, 6 bases. The V end lost 1 base, the J end lost 11 bases, and 17 bases lay between the germline ends. This CDR3 spans 14 amino acids. Per germline, CDR1 MDHEN and CDR2 SYDVKM.

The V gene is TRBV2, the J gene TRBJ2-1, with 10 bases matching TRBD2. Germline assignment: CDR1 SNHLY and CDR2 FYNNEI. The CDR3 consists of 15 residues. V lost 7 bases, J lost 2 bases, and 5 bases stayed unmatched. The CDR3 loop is CASTILAGAYNEQFF. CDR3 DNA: TGTGCCAGCACGATTCTAGCGGGGGCCTACAATGAGCAGTTCTTC.

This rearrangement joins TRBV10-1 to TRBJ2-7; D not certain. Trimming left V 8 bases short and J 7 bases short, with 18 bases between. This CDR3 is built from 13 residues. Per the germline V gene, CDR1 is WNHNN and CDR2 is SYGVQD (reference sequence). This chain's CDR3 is CASGLVVDGEQYF. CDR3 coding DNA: TGCGCCAGCGGCCTTGTAGTGGATGGTGAGCAGTACTTC.

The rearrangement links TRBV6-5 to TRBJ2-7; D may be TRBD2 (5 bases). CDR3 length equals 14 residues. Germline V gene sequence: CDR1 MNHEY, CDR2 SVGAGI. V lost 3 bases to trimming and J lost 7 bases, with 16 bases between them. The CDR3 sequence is CASSYLRASGEQYF. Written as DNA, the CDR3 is TGTGCCAGCAGTTATCTCCGGGCCTCGGGGGAGCAGTACTTC.

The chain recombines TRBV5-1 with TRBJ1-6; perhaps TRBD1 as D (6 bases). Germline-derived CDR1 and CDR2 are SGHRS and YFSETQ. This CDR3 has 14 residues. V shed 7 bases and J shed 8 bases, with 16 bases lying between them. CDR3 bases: TGCGCCAGCGCCACAGGGCTTGGTGATTCACCCCTCCACTTT. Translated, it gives CASATGLGDSPLHF.

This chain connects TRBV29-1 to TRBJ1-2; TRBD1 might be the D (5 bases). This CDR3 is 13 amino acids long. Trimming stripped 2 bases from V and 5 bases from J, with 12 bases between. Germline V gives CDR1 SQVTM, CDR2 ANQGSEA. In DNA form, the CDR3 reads TGCAGCGTTGAATTAGCAGGGCCGTATGGCTACACCTTC. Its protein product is CSVELAGPYGYTF.

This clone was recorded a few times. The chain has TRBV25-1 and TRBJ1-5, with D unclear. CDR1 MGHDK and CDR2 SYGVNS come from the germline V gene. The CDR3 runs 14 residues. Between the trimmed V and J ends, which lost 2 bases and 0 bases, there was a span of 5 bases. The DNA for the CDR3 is TGTGCCAGCAGTGAACTTAATAGCAATCAGCCCCAGCATTTT. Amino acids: CASSELNSNQPQHF.

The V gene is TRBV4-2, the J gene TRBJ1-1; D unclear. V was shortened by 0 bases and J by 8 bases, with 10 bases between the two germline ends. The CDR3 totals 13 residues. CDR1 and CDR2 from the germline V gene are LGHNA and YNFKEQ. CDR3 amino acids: CASSQDKGLEAFF. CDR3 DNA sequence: TGTGCCAGCAGCCAAGATAAAGGATTGGAAGCTTTCTTT.

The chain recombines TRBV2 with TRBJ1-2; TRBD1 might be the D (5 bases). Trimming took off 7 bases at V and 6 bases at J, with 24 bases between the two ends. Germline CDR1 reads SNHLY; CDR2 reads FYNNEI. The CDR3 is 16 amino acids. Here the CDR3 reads CASTPPRGEGLDGYTF. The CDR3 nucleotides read TGTGCCAGCACCCCCCCCCGAGGGGAGGGCTTGGATGGCTACACCTTC.

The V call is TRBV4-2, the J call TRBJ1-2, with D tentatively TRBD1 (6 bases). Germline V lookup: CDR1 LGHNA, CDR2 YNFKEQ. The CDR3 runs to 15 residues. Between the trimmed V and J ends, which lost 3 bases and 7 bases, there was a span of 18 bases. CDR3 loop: CASSQGELRDIGYTF. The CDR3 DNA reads TGTGCCAGCAGCCAGGGGGAACTCCGGGACATTGGCTACACCTTC.

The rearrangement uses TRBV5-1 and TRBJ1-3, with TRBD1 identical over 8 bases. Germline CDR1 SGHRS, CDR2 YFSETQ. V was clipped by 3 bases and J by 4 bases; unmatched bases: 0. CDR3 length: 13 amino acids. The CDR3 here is CASSWTGGNTIYF. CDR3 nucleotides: TGCGCCAGCAGCTGGACAGGGGGAAACACCATATATTTT.

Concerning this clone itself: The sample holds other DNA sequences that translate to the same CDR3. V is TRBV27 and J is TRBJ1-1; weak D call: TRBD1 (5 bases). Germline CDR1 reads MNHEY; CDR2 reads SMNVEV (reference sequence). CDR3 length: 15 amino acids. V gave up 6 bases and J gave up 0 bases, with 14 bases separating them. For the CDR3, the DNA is TGTGCCAGCAGCCGGGACGGCGTAATGAACACTGAAGCTTTCTTT. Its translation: CASSRDGVMNTEAFF.

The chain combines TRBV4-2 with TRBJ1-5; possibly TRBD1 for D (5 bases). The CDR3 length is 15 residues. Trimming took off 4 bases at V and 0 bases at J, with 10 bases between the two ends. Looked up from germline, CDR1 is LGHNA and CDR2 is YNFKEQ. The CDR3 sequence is CASSRDSNSNQPQHF. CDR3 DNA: TGTGCCAGCAGCCGAGACAGTAATAGCAATCAGCCCCAGCATTTT.

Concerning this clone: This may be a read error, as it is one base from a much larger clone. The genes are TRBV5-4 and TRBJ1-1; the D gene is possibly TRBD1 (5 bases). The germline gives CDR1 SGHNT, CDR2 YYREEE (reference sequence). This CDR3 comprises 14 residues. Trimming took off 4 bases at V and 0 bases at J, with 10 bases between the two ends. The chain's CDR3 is CASSKGRMNTEAFF. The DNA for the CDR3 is TGTGCCAGCAGCAAGGGACGGATGAACACTGAAGCTTTCTTT.

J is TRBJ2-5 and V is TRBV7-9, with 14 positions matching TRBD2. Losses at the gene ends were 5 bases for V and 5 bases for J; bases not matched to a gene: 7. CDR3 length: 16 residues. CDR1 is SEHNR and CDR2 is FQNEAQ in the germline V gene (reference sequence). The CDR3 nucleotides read TGTGCCAGCAGCCTGGGACTAGCGGGAGCTGGGGAGACCCAGTACTTC. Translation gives CASSLGLAGAGETQYF.

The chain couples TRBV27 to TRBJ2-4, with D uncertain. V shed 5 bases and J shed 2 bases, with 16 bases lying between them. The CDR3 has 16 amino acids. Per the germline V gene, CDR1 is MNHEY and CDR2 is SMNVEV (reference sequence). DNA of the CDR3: TGTGCCAGCAGTCCAGGCCCTTCTTGGACCAAAAACATTCAGTACTTC. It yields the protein CASSPGPSWTKNIQYF.

CDR3 protein: CSGYQETQYF. For the CDR3, the DNA is TGCAGCGGGTACCAAGAGACCCAGTACTTC. The J gene is TRBJ2-5, the V gene TRBV29-1; no definite D call. Germline CDR1 reads SQVTM; CDR2 reads ANQGSEA. Trimming pared 7 bases from V and 0 bases from J, leaving 3 bases between. The CDR3 has 10 residues.

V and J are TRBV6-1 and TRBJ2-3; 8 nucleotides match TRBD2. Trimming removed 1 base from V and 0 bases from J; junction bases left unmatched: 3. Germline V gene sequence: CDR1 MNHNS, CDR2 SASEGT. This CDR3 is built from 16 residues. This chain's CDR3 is CASSEGLARSTDTQYF. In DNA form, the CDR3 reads TGTGCCAGCAGTGAAGGACTAGCGAGAAGCACAGATACGCAGTATTTT.